These 18 T cell receptor beta chains were sequenced from one sample in a study of blood T cell repertoires in COVID-19. Here immunoSEQ multiplex PCR was the method, and the copy in TCRdb shows in-frame clones only, minus some. Of about 100,000 clones in the sample, approximately 93% are singletons; the top ten hold 2% to 2.5%. The sequenced sample was peripheral blood. The receptor source for this set is a middle-aged man with active COVID-19.

This clone was seen only once. The chain links TRBV6-2 or TRBV6-3 to TRBJ1-2, with 8 positions matching TRBD1. The ends lost 0 bases at V and 6 bases at J; junction bases unmatched: 6. Looked up from germline, CDR1 is MNHEY and CDR2 is SVGEGT. This CDR3 has 15 residues. DNA for the CDR3: TGTGCCAGCAGTTACTCGGGACAGGTCAACGATGGCTACACCTTC. Translating gives CASSYSGQVNDGYTF.

The rearrangement joins TRBV6-5 to TRBJ1-1; 11 positions match TRBD1. The CDR3 is made up of 13 amino acids. V was clipped by 6 bases and J by 6 bases; unmatched bases: 3. Germline CDR1 and CDR2: MNHEY and SVGAGI. CDR3 DNA sequence: TGTGCCAGCAGGGACAGGGGGCTGGCTGAAGCTTTCTTT. Translating it yields CASRDRGLAEAFF.

V gene TRBV12-2 combines with J gene TRBJ1-3; the table's D call, TRBD1, has no DNA check behind it. TRBV12-2 is given as a pseudogene. This CDR3 is 18 amino acids long. CDR3 DNA sequence: TGTGCAAGTCGCTTGACCCCTTTGGGGGCGAGTCTTGGAAACACCATATATTTT. Translated, it gives CASRLTPLGASLGNTIYF.

This clone has just a few counts. The chain joins TRBV5-1 to TRBJ1-2, with 7 bases lining up with TRBD1. The CDR3 loop spans 13 amino acids. V dropped 4 bases and J dropped 5; count of bases not matched to a gene: 5. Germline V CDR1 and CDR2: SGHRS, YFSETQ. In DNA form, the CDR3 reads TGCGCCAGCAGCCCAGTGGGACAGTATGGCTACACCTTC. This translates into CASSPVGQYGYTF. Full variable domain (remainder filled in from reference TRBV5-1 and TRBJ1-2): KAGVTQTPRYLIKTRGQQVTLSCSPISGHRSVSWYQQTPGQGLQFLFEYFSETQRNKGNFPGRFSGRQFSNSRSEMNVSTLELGDSALYLCASSPVGQYGYTFGSGTRLTVV.

The V call is TRBV12-3 or TRBV12-4, the J call TRBJ2-1; TRBD2 matches at 8 bases. V lost 3 bases and J lost 9; bases outside the gene matches: 4. The CDR3 extends over 13 amino acids. The CDR3 DNA reads TGTGCCAGCAGTTTGGGGCTAGCGGGTGAGCAGTTCTTC. Protein: CASSLGLAGEQFF.

The chain uses TRBV4-1 and TRBJ2-3; 8 nucleotides agree with TRBD2. The V gene end was trimmed by 4 bases and the J gene end by 3 bases; junction bases not matched to a gene: 6. This CDR3 has 15 amino acids. Germline CDR1 MGHRA, CDR2 YSYEKL. CDR3 loop: CASSPRGGQTDTQYF. As DNA, the CDR3 is TGCGCCAGCAGCCCCCGGGGGGGCCAGACAGATACGCAGTATTTT.

J is TRBJ1-2 and V is TRBV20-1; D is possibly TRBD1 (5 bases). The CDR3 covers 9 residues. The V gene's germline CDR1 is DFQATT and CDR2 SNEGSKA (reference sequence). Trimming took 6 bases from V and 7 from J, leaving 6 bases between them. CDR3 nucleotides: TGCAGTGCGGGGGGTGGCTACACCTTC. Protein: CSAGGGYTF.

Comment on this clone: Other DNA sequences in this sample translate to the same CDR3. J is TRBJ2-1 and V is TRBV24-1; D not resolved. The V and J ends lost 1 base and 7 bases respectively, with 4 bases between them. From germline, CDR1 is KGHDR and CDR2 SFDVKD. CDR3 length: 12 amino acids. The CDR3 is CATSDFSNEQFF. The CDR3 DNA follows: TGTGCCACCAGTGATTTCAGTAATGAGCAGTTCTTC.

The chain employs TRBV5-8 and TRBJ2-6; 7 bases fit TRBD1. The CDR3 has 19 residues. Trimming at V came to 3 bases and at J to 0 bases, leaving 12 bases not matched to a gene. Germline CDR1 is SGHTS and CDR2 is YDEGEE. This CDR3 reads CASSSDRALIVSGANVLTF. The CDR3, as DNA: TGTGCCAGCAGCTCCGACAGGGCCCTTATAGTCTCTGGGGCCAACGTCCTGACTTTC.

The chain has TRBV24-1 and TRBJ2-3; 9 bases map to TRBD2. This CDR3 region has 14 residues. The V and J ends lost 3 bases and 6 bases, in that order; junction bases with no gene match: 3. Per germline, CDR1 KGHDR and CDR2 SFDVKD. In nucleotides, the CDR3 is TGTGCCACCAGTGATGCGGGGGGGCCCGATACGCAGTATTTT. This gives the protein CATSDAGGPDTQYF.

This clone was counted a single time. V and J are TRBV6-5 and TRBJ2-2; TRBD1 might be the D (7 bases). This CDR3 is 14 amino acids long. CDR1 and CDR2 (germline): MNHEY, SVGAGI. Trimming removed 10 bases from V and 5 bases from J, with 17 bases in between. DNA of the CDR3: TGTGCCACCGCCTTCCCAGGGGGGACCGGGGAGCTGTTTTTT. Protein: CATAFPGGTGELFF.

Of note for this clone: Within the sample, other DNA sequences also encode this same CDR3. The gene calls are TRBV12-3 or TRBV12-4 and TRBJ2-2, with 7 nucleotides matching TRBD2. The CDR3 spans 13 residues. V dropped 3 bases and J dropped 5; count of bases not matched to a gene: 0. CDR3 bases: TGTGCCAGCAGTTTGGGAGGGACCGGGGAGCTGTTTTTT. Protein sequence: CASSLGGTGELFF.

The gene calls are TRBV18 and TRBJ2-7; TRBD1 matches 7 bases. The trim removed 6 bases at V and 5 bases at J, leaving 4 bases unmatched. This CDR3 spans 12 amino acids. Per the germline V gene, CDR1 is KGHSH and CDR2 is LQKENI. The CDR3 region is CASSLQGNEQYV. In DNA, the CDR3 is TGTGCCAGCTCGTTACAGGGGAACGAGCAGTACGTC.

The V call is TRBV19, the J call TRBJ2-5, with D perhaps matching TRBD1 (5 bases). CDR3 length: 13 residues. Trimming took 1 base from V and 5 from J, leaving 8 bases between them. Germline lookup yields CDR1 LNHDA and CDR2 SQIVND (reference sequence). CDR3 protein: CASSIGGVETQYF. In DNA, the CDR3 is TGTGCCAGTAGTATAGGGGGCGTGGAGACCCAGTACTTC.

The rearrangement joins TRBV13 to TRBJ2-3; 9 nucleotides agree with TRBD2. This CDR3 spans 16 amino acids. The germline gives CDR1 PRHDT, CDR2 FYEKMQ (reference sequence). J lost 6 bases, V lost 0 bases, and 7 bases had no gene match. The CDR3 is CASSLGGSGSVDTQYF. The CDR3, as DNA: TGTGCCAGCAGCTTAGGAGGTAGCGGGAGTGTTGATACGCAGTATTTT.

The chain employs TRBV2 and TRBJ1-5; 12 bases are a match to TRBD1. Germline V gene lookup returns CDR1 SNHLY and CDR2 FYNNEI. V lost 6 bases to trimming and J lost 3 bases; unmatched junction nucleotides: 0. The length of the CDR3 is 14 residues. CDR3 protein: CASRGQGANQPQHF. The CDR3 DNA follows: TGTGCCAGCAGGGGACAGGGGGCCAATCAGCCCCAGCATTTT.

The gene calls are TRBV6-2 or TRBV6-3 and TRBJ2-4; the match to TRBD1 covers 8 bases. The CDR3 has 14 residues. The V gene's germline CDR1 is MNHEY and CDR2 SVGEGT. Unmatched junction bases numbered 5, after V lost 6 bases and J lost 4 bases. As DNA, the CDR3 is TGTGCCAGCAGCCGGACAGGGTCAAAAAACATTCAGTACTTC. This encodes CASSRTGSKNIQYF.

This clone was detected once. This chain joins TRBV11-2 and TRBJ2-7; the D gene is possibly TRBD2 (6 bases). The CDR3 length is 15 residues. Germline CDR1 and CDR2: SGHAT and FQNNGV. V lost 3 bases, J lost 0 bases, and 12 bases lay in between. CDR3 DNA sequence: TGTGCCAGCAGCTTCTCCGGCGGGATCTCCTACGAGCAGTACGTC. Translating it yields CASSFSGGISYEQYV.